The clone carrying this T cell receptor beta chain rates as large. Its antigen is unknown. The CDR3 consists of 14 residues. Germline-derived CDR1 and CDR2 are SEHNR and FQNEAQ (reference sequence). Trimming cost V 5 bases and J 3 bases; bases outside gene matches: 3. No patient escaped relapse after autologous stem cell transplantation, and brentuximab vedotin exposure varied. Reported best responses ranged across complete response, partial response or progressive disease. The data stem from a study of PD-1 blockade in classical Hodgkin lymphoma. Broader study findings: After ASCT, patients who started nivolumab under 1 year later were excluded. Unlike CD8+ TCR diversity, which did not rise significantly by C4D1, CD4+ TCR diversity did. Complete responders had baseline diversity similar to newly diagnosed patients.

TCRdb keeps only in-frame clones here, not all; method: immunoSEQ multiplex PCR. The table has 25,000 to 40,000 clones, about four fifths seen once; the top ten hold approximately 32%. Sample: peripheral blood mononuclear cells (PBMCs), taken at baseline. The V gene is TRBV7-9, the J gene TRBJ1-4; the match to TRBD1 covers 7 bases. The receptor was isolated from a human donor with classical Hodgkin lymphoma. CDR3 nucleotide sequence: TGTGCCAGCAGCGTCAGGGGGTCTAATGAAAAACTGTTTTTT. Amino acids: CASSVRGSNEKLFF. The whole variable domain, remainder taken from reference TRBV7-9 and TRBJ1-4, is DTGVSQNPRHKITKRGQNVTFRCDPISEHNRLYWYRQTLGQGPEFLTYFQNEAQLEKSRLLSDRFSAERPKGSFSTLEIQRTEQGDSAMYLCASSVRGSNEKLFFGSGTQLSVL.